This TCR beta chain comes out of a study of T cells in Graves' hyperthyroidism and ophthalmopathy. Hyperthyroidism in the patients, aged 18 to 65, was newly diagnosed and under 2 months in duration. Diagnoses used clinical symptoms, serum thyroxine and TRAb, thyroid ultrasound and orbital computed tomography. The table lists this clonotype with many counts. Its target is unknown. Researchers took RNA transcripts and amplified the TCR beta CDR3 regions from them. The TCR CDR3 was amplified in a first-round RT-PCR using the HTBI primer set. TCRdb re-called the multiplex PCR reads with MiXCR, one entry per CDR3 protein. The top ten clones hold around 4% of a sample with some 400,000 distinct CDR3 sequences, about a fifth of them seen once. Broader study findings: Researchers found most expanded thyroid clonotypes above 0.001 in blood as well.

V was clipped by 3 bases and J by 0 bases, with 12 bases between them. There are 15 residues in the CDR3. Germline CDR1 and CDR2: SGDLS and YYNGEE. The origin of this receptor is a young woman with Graves' hyperthyroidism. The chain is built from TRBV9 and TRBJ1-1, with D perhaps TRBD1 (6 bases). Specimen: blood. The CDR3 coding sequence is TGTGCCAGCAGCGCTTGGACAGACTTGAACACTGAAGCTTTCTTT. Protein product: CASSAWTDLNTEAFF.